The next 14 T cell receptor beta chains were all read from a single sample in a study of human T cells and chemical hapten exposure. Via MiXCR, TCRdb re-called the 5' RACE reads, giving one row per CDR3 protein. In the table there are over 70,000 distinct CDR3 sequences, roughly 15% of which are singletons. Unfractionated whole blood was the source from which total RNA was extracted. All receptors come from a female donor in good health.

J is TRBJ2-1 and V is TRBV6-2 or TRBV6-3; 13 bases align to TRBD2. From germline, CDR1 is MNHEY and CDR2 SVGEGT. This CDR3 region has 15 residues. V shed 2 bases, J shed 10 bases, and the junction held 5 bases outside the gene matches. The CDR3 bases are TGTGCCAGCAGTTACATACTAGCGGGAGGGGGAGAGCAGTTCTTC. Its translation is CASSYILAGGGEQFF.

A few counts support this clonotype. The V and J genes are TRBV11-2 and TRBJ2-2; 8 bases are a match to TRBD2. The ends lost 5 bases at V and 2 bases at J; junction bases unmatched: 25. The CDR3 is 22 residues long. CDR1 is SGHAT, CDR2 FQNNGV, per germline. The CDR3 region has the DNA TGTGCCAGCAGCCATAAGGAGCGCGGGACTCAGATTAGCGGGGCTAACACCGGGGAGCTGTTTTTT. Protein product: CASSHKERGTQISGANTGELFF.

This clonotype has just a few counts. The chain has TRBV29-1 and TRBJ2-7, with 7 bases identical to TRBD1. The CDR3 contains 14 residues. The J segment lost 1 base and the V segment lost 3 bases, leaving 6 bases of the junction unmatched. Germline V gene data show CDR1 as SQVTM and CDR2 as ANQGSEA. The CDR3 here is CSVDTEGQSYEQYF. In nucleotides, the CDR3 is TGCAGCGTTGACACTGAGGGACAGTCCTACGAGCAGTACTTC.

The table lists this clonotype with many counts. The rearrangement uses TRBV12-3 or TRBV12-4 and TRBJ1-1; a weak D match, TRBD1 (5 bases). The CDR3 is made up of 15 amino acids. Between the trimmed V and J ends, which lost 5 bases and 8 bases, there was a span of 21 bases. The CDR3 reads CASSPKWGPPAEAFF. Written as DNA, the CDR3 is TGTGCCAGCAGTCCAAAGTGGGGACCCCCGGCCGAAGCTTTCTTT.

This clonotype was observed a few times. The chain carries TRBV20-1 and TRBJ1-2; D is perhaps TRBD1 (5 bases). This CDR3 has 12 residues. Germline values: CDR1 DFQATT, CDR2 SNEGSKA (reference sequence). Trimming removed 6 bases from V and 0 bases from J, with 8 bases in between. The CDR3 region has the DNA TGCAGTGCGTCGACAGCTAACTATGGCTACACCTTC. It yields the protein CSASTANYGYTF.

This clonotype was seen a handful of times. The rearrangement joins TRBV19 to TRBJ2-7; D is unresolved. This CDR3 spans 12 amino acids. V lost 10 bases and J lost 3, with 13 bases in between. The germline gives CDR1 LNHDA, CDR2 SQIVND (reference sequence). The CDR3 sequence: CATSKDGYEQYF. The CDR3 nucleotides are TGTGCCACCTCAAAGGACGGCTACGAGCAGTACTTC.

The V gene is TRBV28, the J gene TRBJ2-7, with 12 bases identical to TRBD2. Losses at the gene ends were 1 base for V and 2 bases for J; bases not matched to a gene: 3. The CDR3 has 16 amino acids. CDR1 MDHEN and CDR2 SYDVKM come from the germline V gene. CDR3 loop: CASSLSGLAGAYEQYF. Here the CDR3 DNA reads TGTGCCAGCAGTTTATCGGGACTAGCGGGTGCCTACGAGCAGTACTTC.

CDR3 protein: CAIRRDLSGNTIYF. The CDR3 nucleotides read TGTGCCATCAGACGGGACCTGTCTGGAAACACCATATATTTT. J is TRBJ1-3 and V is TRBV10-3; D is possibly TRBD1 (5 bases). V was cut by 6 bases and J by 1 base, with 10 bases left in between. CDR3 size: 14 residues. Looked up from germline, CDR1 is ENHRY and CDR2 is SYGVKD.

This clonotype was observed a handful of times. The V and J genes are TRBV7-2 and TRBJ2-7; tentatively, D is TRBD1 (6 bases). In germline, CDR1 is SGHTA, CDR2 FQGNSA. V was pared by 5 bases and J by 5 bases, with 16 bases between. This CDR3 is 14 amino acids long. The CDR3 protein is CASSPGVTGNEQYF. For the CDR3, the DNA is TGTGCCAGCAGCCCAGGGGTCACAGGAAACGAGCAGTACTTC.

Only a few counts were recorded for this clonotype. The chain uses TRBV10-3 and TRBJ2-7, with a weak D call TRBD1 (5 bases). The V gene lost 6 bases and the J gene lost 1 base, with 10 bases spanning the gap. Per the germline V gene, CDR1 is ENHRY and CDR2 is SYGVKD. This CDR3 is built from 13 residues. CDR3 region: CAISLTDSYEQYF. The DNA of the CDR3 is TGTGCCATCAGCCTGACAGATTCCTACGAGCAGTACTTC.

V is TRBV5-4 and J is TRBJ2-1, with D unresolved. V was trimmed by 7 bases and J by 8 bases, leaving 13 bases between them. Looked up from germline, CDR1 is SGHNT and CDR2 is YYREEE (reference sequence). This CDR3 has 12 residues. CDR3 sequence (DNA): TGTGCCAGCGGCAGGTCGAACGATGAGCAGTTCTTC. It translates to CASGRSNDEQFF.

At least ten counts were recorded for this clonotype. This chain uses TRBV7-2 with TRBJ2-1, with 7 bases aligning to TRBD1. This CDR3 comprises 16 residues. The germline CDR1 and CDR2 sequences are SGHTA and FQGNSA. V was pared by 5 bases and J by 3 bases, with 10 bases of the junction left unmatched. In DNA, the CDR3 is TGTGCCAGCAGCGCACAGGGGTCCCCTCTCTACAATGAGCAGTTCTTC. It translates to CASSAQGSPLYNEQFF.

CDR3 sequence (DNA): TGTGCCAGCAGTTACTCCAGGCCAGGGAACGAAAACACCATATATTTT. Its protein is CASSYSRPGNENTIYF. J is TRBJ1-3 and V is TRBV6-5; TRBD1 is a possible D gene (5 bases). Germline CDR1 MNHEY, CDR2 SVGAGI. V was cut by 0 bases and J by 6 bases, with 15 bases left in between. This CDR3 spans 16 amino acids.

The V gene is TRBV5-1, the J gene TRBJ1-1; D might be TRBD1 (6 bases). V lost 4 bases, J lost 1 base, and 8 bases lay in between. This CDR3 has 13 residues. Germline lookup yields CDR1 SGHRS and CDR2 YFSETQ. The CDR3 here is CASSEGQNTEAFF. DNA of the CDR3: TGCGCCAGCAGCGAGGGACAGAACACTGAAGCTTTCTTT.